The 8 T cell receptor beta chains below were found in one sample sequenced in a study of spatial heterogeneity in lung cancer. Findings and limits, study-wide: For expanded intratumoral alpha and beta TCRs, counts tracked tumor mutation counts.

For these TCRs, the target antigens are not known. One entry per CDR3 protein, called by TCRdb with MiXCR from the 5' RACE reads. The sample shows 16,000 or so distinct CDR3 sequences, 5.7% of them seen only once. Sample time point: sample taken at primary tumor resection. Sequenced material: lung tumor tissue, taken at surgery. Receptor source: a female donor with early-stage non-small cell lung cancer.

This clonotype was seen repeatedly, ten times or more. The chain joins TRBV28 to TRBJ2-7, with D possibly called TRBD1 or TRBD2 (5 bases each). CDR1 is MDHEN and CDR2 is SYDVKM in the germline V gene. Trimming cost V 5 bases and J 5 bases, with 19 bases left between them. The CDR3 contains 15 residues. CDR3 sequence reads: CASSPRRGVGDEQYF. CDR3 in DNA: TGTGCCAGCAGTCCTAGGCGAGGGGTTGGGGACGAGCAGTACTTC.

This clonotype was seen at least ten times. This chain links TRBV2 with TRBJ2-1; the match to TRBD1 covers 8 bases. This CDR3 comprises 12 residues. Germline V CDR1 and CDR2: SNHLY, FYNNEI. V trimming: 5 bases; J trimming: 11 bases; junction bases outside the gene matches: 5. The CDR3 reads CASSLRQGKQFF. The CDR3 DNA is TGTGCCAGCAGTCTTCGACAGGGGAAGCAGTTCTTC.

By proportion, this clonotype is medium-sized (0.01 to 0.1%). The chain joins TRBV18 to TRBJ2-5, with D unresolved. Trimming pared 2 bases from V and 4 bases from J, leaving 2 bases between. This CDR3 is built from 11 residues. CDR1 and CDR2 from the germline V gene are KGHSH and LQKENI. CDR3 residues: CASSPGETQYF. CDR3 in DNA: TGTGCCAGCTCACCAGGAGAGACCCAGTACTTC.

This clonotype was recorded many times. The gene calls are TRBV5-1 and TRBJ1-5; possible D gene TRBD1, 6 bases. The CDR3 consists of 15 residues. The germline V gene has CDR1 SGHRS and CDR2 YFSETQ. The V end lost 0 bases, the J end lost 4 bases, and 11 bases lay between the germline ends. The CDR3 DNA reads TGCGCCAGCAGCTTGGAAGGGGGTATGAATCAGCCCCAGCATTTT. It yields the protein CASSLEGGMNQPQHF.

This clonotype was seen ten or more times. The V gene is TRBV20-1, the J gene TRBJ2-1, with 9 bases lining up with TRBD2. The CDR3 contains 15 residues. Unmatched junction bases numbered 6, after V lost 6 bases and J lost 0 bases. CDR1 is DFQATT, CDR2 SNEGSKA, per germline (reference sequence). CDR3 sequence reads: CSASGLANSYNEQFF. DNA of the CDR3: TGCAGTGCCAGCGGACTAGCGAACTCCTACAATGAGCAGTTCTTC.

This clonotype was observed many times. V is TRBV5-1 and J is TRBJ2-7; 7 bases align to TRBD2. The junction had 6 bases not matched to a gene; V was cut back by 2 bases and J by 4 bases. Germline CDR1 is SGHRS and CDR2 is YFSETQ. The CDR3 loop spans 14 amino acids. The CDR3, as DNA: TGCGCCAGCAGCTTCGGCGGGAGCGGGTACGAGCAGTACTTC. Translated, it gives CASSFGGSGYEQYF.

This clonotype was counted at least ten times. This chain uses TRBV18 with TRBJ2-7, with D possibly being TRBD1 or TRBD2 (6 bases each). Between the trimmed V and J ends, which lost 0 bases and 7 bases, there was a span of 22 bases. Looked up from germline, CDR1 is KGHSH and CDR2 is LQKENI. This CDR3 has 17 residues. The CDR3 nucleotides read TGTGCCAGCTCACCACCGAGGTATTCAGAGGGGGGTCAGGAGCAGTACTTC. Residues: CASSPPRYSEGGQEQYF.

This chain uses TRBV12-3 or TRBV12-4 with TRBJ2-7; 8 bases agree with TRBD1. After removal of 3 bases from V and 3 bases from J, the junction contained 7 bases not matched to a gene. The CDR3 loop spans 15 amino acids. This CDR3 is CASSFGQGTFYEQYF. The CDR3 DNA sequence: TGTGCCAGCAGTTTTGGACAGGGTACATTCTACGAGCAGTACTTC.